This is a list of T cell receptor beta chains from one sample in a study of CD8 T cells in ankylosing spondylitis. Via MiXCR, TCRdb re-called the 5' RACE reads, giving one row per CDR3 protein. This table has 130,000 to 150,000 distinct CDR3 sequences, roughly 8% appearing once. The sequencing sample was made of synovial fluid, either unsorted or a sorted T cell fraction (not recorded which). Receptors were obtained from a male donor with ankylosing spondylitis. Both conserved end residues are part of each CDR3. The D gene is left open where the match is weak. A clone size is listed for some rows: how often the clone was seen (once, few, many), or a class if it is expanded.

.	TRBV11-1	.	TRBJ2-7	CASSIGWGSHTTTYEQYF	TGTGCCAGCAGCATAGGATGGGGGTCCCACACCACCACCTACGAGCAGTACTTC
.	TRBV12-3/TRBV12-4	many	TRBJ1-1	CASRGGAGTEAFF	TGTGCCAGCAGGGGGGGGGCAGGCACTGAAGCTTTCTTT
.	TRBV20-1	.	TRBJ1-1	CSADDRPMNTEAFF	TGCAGTGCCGACGACAGGCCAATGAACACTGAAGCTTTCTTT
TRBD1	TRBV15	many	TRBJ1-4	CATREGTANEKLFF	TGTGCCACCAGGGAGGGGACAGCTAATGAAAAACTGTTTTTT
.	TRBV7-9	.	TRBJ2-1	CAISPGLLRYNEQFF	TGTGCCATCAGCCCCGGCCTCCTCCGGTACAATGAGCAGTTCTTC
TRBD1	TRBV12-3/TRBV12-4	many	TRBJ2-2	CASSLGQGTGELFF	TGTGCCAGCAGTTTAGGACAGGGTACAGGGGAGCTGTTTTTT
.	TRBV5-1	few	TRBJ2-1	CASSLEGDLGIDEQFF	TGCGCCAGCAGCTTGGAGGGGGATCTAGGAATTGATGAGCAGTTCTTC
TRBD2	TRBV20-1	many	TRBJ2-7	CSARDSERGTYEQYF	TGCAGTGCTAGAGATTCCGAGCGGGGGACCTACGAGCAGTACTTC
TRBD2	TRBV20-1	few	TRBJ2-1	CSARLAGGSYNEQFF	TGCAGTGCTAGACTAGCGGGGGGCTCCTACAATGAGCAGTTCTTC
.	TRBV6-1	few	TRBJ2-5	CASSLWDGETQYF	TGTGCCAGCAGCCTATGGGACGGGGAGACCCAGTACTTC